The entry below gives a single T cell receptor (beta chain) sequence along with its context. The record originates from a study of CD4 and CD8 cells across lung adenocarcinoma regions. TCRdb itself ran the PCR reads through MiXCR, one entry per CDR3 protein. Among about 3,700 distinct CDR3 sequences, 55% to 60% were seen once, and the ten largest hold roughly 20%. Trimming removed 6 bases at V and 1 base at J, with 9 bases between. The CDR3 spans 13 residues. The germline V gene has CDR1 SGHTA and CDR2 FQGNSA. Localized lung adenocarcinoma, a non-small cell lung cancer, affected the donors. J is TRBJ2-5 and V is TRBV7-2; D may correspond to TRBD1 or TRBD2 (5 bases each). The receptor comes from a female donor with lung adenocarcinoma. The CD4 and CD8 labels of this study may be unreliable. Sequencing was performed on CD4+ T cells from the margin of a lung tumor. The CDR3 protein is CASSTGTQETQYF. CDR3 sequence (DNA): TGTGCCAGCAGTACCGGGACCCAAGAGACCCAGTACTTC.